The TCR beta chain described here comes from a study of T cell responses to AZD1222 COVID-19 vaccine. Note on this clone: Its antigen is not known.

Profiled with immunoSEQ multiplex PCR; TCRdb holds only in-frame clones, not every one. This sample has about 97,000 clones, with around 89% found just once. Study findings and constraints: Donors were mostly white British, more females; clonal diversity possibly underestimated. Among vaccine-associated CD4 TCRs, coverage spanned spike, with dominance at 160-218 and 743-854. The study sampled repertoires only after the peak T cell response.

The CDR3 runs to 17 residues. Trimming removed 1 base at V and 4 bases at J, with 19 bases between. CDR1 is LGHDT and CDR2 is YNNKEL in the germline V gene (reference sequence). The origin of this receptor is an adult in good health. This sequence joins TRBV3-1 (or the pseudogene TRBV3-2) and TRBJ1-2; D might be TRBD1 (5 bases). Specimen: peripheral blood, collected on day 0 of AZD1222 vaccination. The CDR3 sequence: CASSQAPYRKGSYGYTF. In nucleotides, the CDR3 is TGTGCCAGCAGCCAAGCCCCTTACAGGAAAGGCAGCTATGGCTACACCTTC.